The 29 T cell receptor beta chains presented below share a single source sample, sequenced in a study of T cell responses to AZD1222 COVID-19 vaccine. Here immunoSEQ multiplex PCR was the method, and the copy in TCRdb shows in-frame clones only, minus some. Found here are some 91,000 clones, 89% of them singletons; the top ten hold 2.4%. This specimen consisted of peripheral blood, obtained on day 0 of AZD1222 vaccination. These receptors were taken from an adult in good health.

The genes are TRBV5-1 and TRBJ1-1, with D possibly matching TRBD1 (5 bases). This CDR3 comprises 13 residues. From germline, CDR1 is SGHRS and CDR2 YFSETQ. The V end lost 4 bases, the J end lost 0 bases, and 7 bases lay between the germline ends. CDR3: CASSRGVNTEAFF. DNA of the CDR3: TGCGCCAGCAGCAGGGGCGTGAACACTGAAGCTTTCTTT.

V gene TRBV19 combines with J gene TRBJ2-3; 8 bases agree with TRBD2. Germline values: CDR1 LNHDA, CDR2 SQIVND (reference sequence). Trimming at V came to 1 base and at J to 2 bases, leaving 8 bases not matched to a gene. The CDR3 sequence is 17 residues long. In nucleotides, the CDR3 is TGTGCCAGTAGTATAGGCCTGACTAGCGAGTACACAGATACGCAGTATTTT. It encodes CASSIGLTSEYTDTQYF.

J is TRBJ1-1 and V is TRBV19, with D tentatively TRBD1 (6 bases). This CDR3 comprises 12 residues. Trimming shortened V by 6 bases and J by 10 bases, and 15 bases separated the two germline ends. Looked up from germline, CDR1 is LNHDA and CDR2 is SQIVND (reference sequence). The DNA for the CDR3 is TGTGCCAGTAGCGCAACAGGGTTAGGAGCTTTCTTT. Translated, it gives CASSATGLGAFF.

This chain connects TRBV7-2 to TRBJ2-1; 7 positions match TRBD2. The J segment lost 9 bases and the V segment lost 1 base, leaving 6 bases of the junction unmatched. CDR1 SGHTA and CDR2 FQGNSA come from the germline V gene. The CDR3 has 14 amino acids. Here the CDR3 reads CASSLVGGESEQFF. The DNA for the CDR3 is TGTGCCAGCAGCTTAGTTGGGGGGGAGAGTGAGCAGTTCTTC.

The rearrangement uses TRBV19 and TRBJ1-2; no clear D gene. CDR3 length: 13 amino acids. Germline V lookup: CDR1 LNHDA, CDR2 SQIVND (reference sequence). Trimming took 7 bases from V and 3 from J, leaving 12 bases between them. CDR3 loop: CASTGSSYYGYTF. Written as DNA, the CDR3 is TGTGCCAGTACGGGCAGCAGCTACTATGGCTACACCTTC.

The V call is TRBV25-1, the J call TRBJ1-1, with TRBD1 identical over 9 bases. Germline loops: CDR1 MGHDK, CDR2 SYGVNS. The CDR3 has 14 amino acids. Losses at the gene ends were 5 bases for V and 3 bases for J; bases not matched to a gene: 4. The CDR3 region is CASSQTGGDTEAFF. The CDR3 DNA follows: TGTGCCAGCAGTCAGACAGGGGGGGACACTGAAGCTTTCTTT.

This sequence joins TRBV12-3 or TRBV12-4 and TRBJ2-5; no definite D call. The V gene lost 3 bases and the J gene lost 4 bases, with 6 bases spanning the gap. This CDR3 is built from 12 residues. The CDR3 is CASSFSPETQYF. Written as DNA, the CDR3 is TGTGCCAGCAGTTTTTCCCCAGAGACCCAGTACTTC.

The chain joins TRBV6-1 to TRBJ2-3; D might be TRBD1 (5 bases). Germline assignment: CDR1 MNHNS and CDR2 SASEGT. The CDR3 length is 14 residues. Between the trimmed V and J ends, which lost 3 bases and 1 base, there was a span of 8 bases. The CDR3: CASSDRAGTDTQYF. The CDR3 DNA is TGTGCCAGCAGTGACAGGGCGGGCACAGATACGCAGTATTTT.

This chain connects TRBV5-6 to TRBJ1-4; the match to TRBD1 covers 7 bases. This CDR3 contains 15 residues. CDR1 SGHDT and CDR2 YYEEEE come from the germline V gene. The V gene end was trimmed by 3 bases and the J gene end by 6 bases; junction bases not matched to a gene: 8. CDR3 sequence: CASSSLGQEDEKLFF. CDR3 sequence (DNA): TGTGCCAGCAGCTCTCTCGGACAGGAAGATGAAAAACTGTTTTTT. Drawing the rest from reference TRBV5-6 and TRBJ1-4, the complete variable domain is DAGVTQSPTHLIKTRGQQVTLRCSPKSGHDTVSWYQQALGQGPQFIFQYYEEEERQRGNFPDRFSGHQFPNYSSELNVNALLLGDSALYLCASSSLGQEDEKLFFGSGTQLSVL.

CDR3 sequence: CASSYLRSGYTF. The DNA for the CDR3 is TGTGCCAGCAGTTACCTACGAAGCGGCTACACCTTC. The genes are TRBV6-2 or TRBV6-3 and TRBJ1-2; D gene unclear. Trimming shortened V by 2 bases and J by 8 bases, and 9 bases separated the two germline ends. The CDR3 loop spans 12 amino acids. Germline V gives CDR1 MNHEY, CDR2 SVGEGT.

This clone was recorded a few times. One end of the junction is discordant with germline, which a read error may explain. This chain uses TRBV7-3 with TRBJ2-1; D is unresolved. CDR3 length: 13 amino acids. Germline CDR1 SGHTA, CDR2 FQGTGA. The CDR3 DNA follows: TGTGCCAGCAGCTTAGAAGGGTACACTGAGCAGTTCTTC. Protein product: CASSLEGYTEQFF.

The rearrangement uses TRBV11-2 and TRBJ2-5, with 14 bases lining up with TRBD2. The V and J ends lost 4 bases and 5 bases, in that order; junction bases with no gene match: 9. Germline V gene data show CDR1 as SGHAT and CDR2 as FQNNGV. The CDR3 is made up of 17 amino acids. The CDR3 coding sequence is TGTGCCAGCAGCTCCAGACTAGCGGGAGGGCCGGGGGAGACCCAGTACTTC. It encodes CASSSRLAGGPGETQYF.

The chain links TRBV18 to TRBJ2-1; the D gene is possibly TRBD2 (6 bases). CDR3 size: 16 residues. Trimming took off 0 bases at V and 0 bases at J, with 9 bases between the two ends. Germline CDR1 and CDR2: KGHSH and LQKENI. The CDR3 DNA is TGTGCCAGCTCACCACCGGAGGGGAGCTCCTACAATGAGCAGTTCTTC. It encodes CASSPPEGSSYNEQFF.

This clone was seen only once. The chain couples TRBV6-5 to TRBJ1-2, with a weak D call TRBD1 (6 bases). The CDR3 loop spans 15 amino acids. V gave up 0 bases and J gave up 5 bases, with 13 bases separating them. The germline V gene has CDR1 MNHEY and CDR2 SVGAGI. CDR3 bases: TGTGCCAGCAGTTACTCGAGCGGGGGCGGGTATGGCTACACCTTC. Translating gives CASSYSSGGGYGYTF.

CDR3 sequence (DNA): TGTGCCAGCAGCCAAGATCTTGGAGGGTTAAATGAAAAACTGTTTTTT. It is translated as CASSQDLGGLNEKLFF. The genes are TRBV3-1 (or the pseudogene TRBV3-2) and TRBJ1-4; no reliable D call. Trimming cost V 0 bases and J 5 bases, with 13 bases left between them. CDR1 is LGHDT and CDR2 is YNNKEL in the germline V gene (reference sequence). The CDR3 has 16 amino acids.

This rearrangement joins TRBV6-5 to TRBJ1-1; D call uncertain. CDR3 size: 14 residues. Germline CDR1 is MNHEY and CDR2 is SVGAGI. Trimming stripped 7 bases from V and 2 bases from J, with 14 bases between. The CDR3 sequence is CASNPGLDNTEAFF. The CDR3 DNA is TGTGCCAGCAACCCGGGTCTGGATAACACTGAAGCTTTCTTT.

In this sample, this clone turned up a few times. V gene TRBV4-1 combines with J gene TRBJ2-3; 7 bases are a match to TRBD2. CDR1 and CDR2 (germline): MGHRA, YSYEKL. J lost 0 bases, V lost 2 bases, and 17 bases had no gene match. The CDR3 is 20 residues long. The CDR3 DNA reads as TGCGCCAGCAGCCAAAGCCGACTAGCAGAAGTCTACTCTAGCACAGATACGCAGTATTTT. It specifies CASSQSRLAEVYSSTDTQYF.

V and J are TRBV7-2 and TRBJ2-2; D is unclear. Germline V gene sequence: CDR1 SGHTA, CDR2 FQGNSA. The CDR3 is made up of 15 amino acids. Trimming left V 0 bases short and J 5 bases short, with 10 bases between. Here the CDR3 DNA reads TGTGCCAGCAGCTTAGCCGTCGGGCGGACCGGGGAGCTGTTTTTT. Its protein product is CASSLAVGRTGELFF.

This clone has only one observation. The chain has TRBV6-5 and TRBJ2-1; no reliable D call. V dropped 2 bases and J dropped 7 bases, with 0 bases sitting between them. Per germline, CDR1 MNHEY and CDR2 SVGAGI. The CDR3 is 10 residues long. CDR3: CASSYNEQFF. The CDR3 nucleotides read TGTGCCAGCAGTTACAATGAGCAGTTCTTC.

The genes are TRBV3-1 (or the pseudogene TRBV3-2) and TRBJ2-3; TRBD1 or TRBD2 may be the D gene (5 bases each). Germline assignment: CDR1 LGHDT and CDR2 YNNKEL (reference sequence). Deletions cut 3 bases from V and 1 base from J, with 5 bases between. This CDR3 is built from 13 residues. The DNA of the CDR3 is TGTGCCAGCAGCCAGGGACGCACAGATACGCAGTATTTT. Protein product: CASSQGRTDTQYF.

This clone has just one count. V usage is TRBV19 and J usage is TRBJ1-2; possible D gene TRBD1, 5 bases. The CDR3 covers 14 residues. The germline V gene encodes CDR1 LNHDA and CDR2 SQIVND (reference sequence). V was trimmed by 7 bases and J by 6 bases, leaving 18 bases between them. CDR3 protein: CASMREGIKHGYTF. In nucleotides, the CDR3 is TGTGCCAGTATGAGGGAGGGGATAAAGCATGGCTACACCTTC.

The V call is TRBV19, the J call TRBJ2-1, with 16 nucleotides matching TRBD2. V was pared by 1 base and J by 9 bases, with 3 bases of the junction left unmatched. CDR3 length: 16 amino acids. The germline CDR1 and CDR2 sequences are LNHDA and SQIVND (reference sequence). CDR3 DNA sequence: TGTGCCAGTAGTATAGTAGGGACTAGCGGGGGGGGTGAGCAGTTCTTC. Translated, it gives CASSIVGTSGGGEQFF.

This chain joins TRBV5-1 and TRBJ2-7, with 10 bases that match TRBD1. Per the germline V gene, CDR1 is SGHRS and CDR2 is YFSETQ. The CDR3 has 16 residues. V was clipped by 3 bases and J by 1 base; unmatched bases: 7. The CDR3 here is CASSYGDRGISYEQYF. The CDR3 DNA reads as TGCGCCAGCAGCTACGGGGACAGGGGAATTTCCTACGAGCAGTACTTC.

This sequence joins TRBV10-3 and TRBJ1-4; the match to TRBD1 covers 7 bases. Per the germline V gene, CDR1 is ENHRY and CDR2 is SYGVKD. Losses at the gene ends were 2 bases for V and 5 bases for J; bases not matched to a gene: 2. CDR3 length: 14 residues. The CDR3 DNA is TGTGCCATCAGTGAGGGACAGGAAAATGAAAAACTGTTTTTT. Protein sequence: CAISEGQENEKLFF.

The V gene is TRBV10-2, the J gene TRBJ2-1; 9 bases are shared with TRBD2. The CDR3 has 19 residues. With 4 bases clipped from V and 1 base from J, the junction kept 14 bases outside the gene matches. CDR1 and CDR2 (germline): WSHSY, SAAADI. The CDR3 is CASSASTSGCLLSYNEQFF. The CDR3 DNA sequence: TGCGCCAGCAGTGCATCGACTAGCGGTTGTCTACTTTCCTACAATGAGCAGTTCTTC.

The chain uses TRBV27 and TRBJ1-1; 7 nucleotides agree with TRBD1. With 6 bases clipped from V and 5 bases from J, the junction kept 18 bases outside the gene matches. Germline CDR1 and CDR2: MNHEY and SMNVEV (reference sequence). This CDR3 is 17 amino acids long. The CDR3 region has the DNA TGTGCCAGCAGCAAACATCGAGGCGCCCAGGACAGGACTGAAGCTTTCTTT. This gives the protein CASSKHRGAQDRTEAFF.

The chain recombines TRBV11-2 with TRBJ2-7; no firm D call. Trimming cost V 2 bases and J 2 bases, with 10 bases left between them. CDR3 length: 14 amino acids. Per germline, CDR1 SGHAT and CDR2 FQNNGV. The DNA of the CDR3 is TGTGCCAGCAGCTTATGGGTCAGTACCTACGAGCAGTACTTC. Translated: CASSLWVSTYEQYF.

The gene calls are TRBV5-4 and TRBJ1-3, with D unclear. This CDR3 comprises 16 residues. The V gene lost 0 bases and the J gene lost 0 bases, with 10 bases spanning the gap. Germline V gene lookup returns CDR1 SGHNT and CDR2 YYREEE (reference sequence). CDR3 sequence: CASSLDPGRSGNTIYF. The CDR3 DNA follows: TGTGCCAGCAGCTTGGATCCAGGTCGCTCTGGAAACACCATATATTTT. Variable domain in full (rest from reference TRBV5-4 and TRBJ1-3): ETGVTQSPTHLIKTRGQQVTLRCSSQSGHNTVSWYQQALGQGPQFIFQYYREEENGRGNFPPRFSGLQFPNYSSELNVNALELDDSALYLCASSLDPGRSGNTIYFGEGSWLTVV.

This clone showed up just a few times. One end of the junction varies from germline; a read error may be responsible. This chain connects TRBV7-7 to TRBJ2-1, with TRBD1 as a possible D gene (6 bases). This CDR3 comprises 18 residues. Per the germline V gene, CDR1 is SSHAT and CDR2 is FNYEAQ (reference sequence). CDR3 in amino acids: CASSLEGGRQSSYNEQFF. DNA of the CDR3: TGTGCTAGCAGCTTAGAAGGGGGTAGACAAAGCTCCTACAATGAGCAGTTCTTC.